Listed below are T cell receptor beta chains from one sample, sequenced in a study of CDR3 diversity in severe acne. TCRdb analysed the PCR reads with MiXCR anew, one entry per CDR3 protein. The data contain more than 80,000 distinct CDR3 sequences, approximately 54% of them singletons. The specimen was blood. These receptors all stem from a male donor with severe acne vulgaris. CDR3s include the opening cysteine and the closing phenylalanine or tryptophan. The order of the fields is J gene, V gene, D gene, clone size, CDR3 DNA, CDR3 protein. The D gene is left open where the match is weak. Expanded clones get a size class; other rows say once, few or many, or leave the size out.

TRBJ2-2 | TRBV15 | . | few | TGTGCCACCAGCAGAGTACTGACAGAGAACACCGGGGAGCTGTTTTTT | CATSRVLTENTGELFF
TRBJ2-7 | TRBV20-1 | . | . | TGCAGTGCCGCTAGGGAGTACTACGAGCAGTACTTC | CSAAREYYEQYF
TRBJ2-5 | TRBV5-6 | TRBD2 | . | TGTGCCAGCAGCACCCGACTAGCGGAAAATCAAGAGACCCAGTACTTC | CASSTRLAENQETQYF
TRBJ2-7 | TRBV11-2 | TRBD1 | . | TGTGCCAGCAGCTTAGTACAGGGGGTATCCTACGAGCAGTACTTC | CASSLVQGVSYEQYF
TRBJ1-1 | TRBV4-1 | TRBD1 | . | TGCGCCAGCAGCCAAGAACAGGGGATGAACACTGAAGCTTTCTTT | CASSQEQGMNTEAFF
TRBJ2-7 | TRBV7-2 | TRBD1 | once | TGTGCCAGCGGGTGGACAGGCTCCTACGAGCAGTACTTC | CASGWTGSYEQYF
TRBJ2-2 | TRBV10-3 | TRBD1 | . | TGTGCCAGCAGTTACTTTGGGACAGGGGGCTCGAACACCGGGGAGCTGTTTTTT | CASSYFGTGGSNTGELFF
TRBJ1-1 | TRBV10-3 | . | . | TGTGCCATCAGTGCCGGCGGGACACCCACTGAAGCTTTCTTT | CAISAGGTPTEAFF
TRBJ2-7 | TRBV2 | . | . | TGTGCCAGCACCCAAGGGCGTCAGAAGCAGTACTTC | CASTQGRQKQYF
TRBJ2-1 | TRBV7-7 | TRBD2 | medium-sized | TGTGCTAGCAGCGTTGGGAGGGGAGTAATGCACAATGAGCAGTTCTTC | CASSVGRGVMHNEQFF
TRBJ1-2 | TRBV10-3 | TRBD1 | . | TGTGCCAGCAGTCCCCGGACAGGGGTTGACTATGGCTACACCTTC | CASSPRTGVDYGYTF
TRBJ1-6 | TRBV3-1 | TRBD1 | few | TGTGCCAGCAGCCAACTAAACAGGGGGCGGAATTCACCCCTCCACTTT | CASSQLNRGRNSPLHF
TRBJ1-6 | TRBV30 | . | many | TGTGCCTGGAGCAAAGGGAGGAGGGGGAATTCACCCCTCCACTTT | CAWSKGRRGNSPLHF
TRBJ1-1 | TRBV6-2/TRBV6-3 | . | . | TGTGCCAGCAGTTACAAGGGTCCCGGGACTGAAGCTTTCTTT | CASSYKGPGTEAFF
TRBJ2-3 | TRBV6-1 | . | few | TGTGCCAGCAGGTACTATAGAGGAGATACGCAGTATTTT | CASRYYRGDTQYF
TRBJ2-3 | TRBV20-1 | TRBD2 | . | TGCAGTGCTAGACCGGGACTAGTCGTAGATACGCAGTATTTT | CSARPGLVVDTQYF
TRBJ2-3 | TRBV5-4 | . | many | TGTGCCAGCAGCTTGGTATCCAGCGGCGATACGCAGTATTTT | CASSLVSSGDTQYF
TRBJ2-1 | TRBV11-2 | . | many | TGTGCCAGCAGCTTTAGGGCAGGGTGGAACAATGAGCAGTTCTTC | CASSFRAGWNNEQFF
TRBJ2-1 | TRBV2 | TRBD2 | many | TGTGCCAGCAAGCCGGGGGGGGGCTACAATGAGCAGTTCTTC | CASKPGGGYNEQFF
TRBJ2-1 | TRBV2 | . | many | TGTGCCAGCAGTGTACTAGAAACAAACGTGCAGTTCTTC | CASSVLETNVQFF
TRBJ1-2 | TRBV25-1 | . | many | TGTGCCAGCAGTTACGGGAATGGCTACACCTTC | CASSYGNGYTF
TRBJ1-4 | TRBV7-9 | . | . | TGTGCCAGCAGCTTAGGGGCTTCTAGAAAAGGAAAACTGTTTTTT | CASSLGASRKGKLFF
TRBJ2-5 | TRBV20-1 | TRBD1 | . | TGCAGTGCTAGACCCGACAGGGGGAAGGAGACCCAGTACTTC | CSARPDRGKETQYF
TRBJ2-3 | TRBV5-1 | . | many | TGCGCCAGCAGCTTGGACTGGAGCACAGATACGCAGTATTTT | CASSLDWSTDTQYF
TRBJ2-7 | TRBV7-8 | TRBD2 | few | TGTGCCAGCAGCTTAATTGGGCGGGAGGGCAACGACGAGCAGTACTTC | CASSLIGREGNDEQYF
TRBJ2-7 | TRBV3-1 | . | many | TGTGCCAGCAGCCTAATCGACCGAGCCTACGAGCAGTACTTC | CASSLIDRAYEQYF
TRBJ1-1 | TRBV10-2 | . | medium-sized | TGCGCCAGCAGTGAGTCAGGGAGAGGGACTGAAGCTTTCTTT | CASSESGRGTEAFF
TRBJ2-2 | TRBV24-1 | TRBD1 | . | TGTGCCACCAGTGATTGGGACAGGGGGAACACCGGGGAGCTGTTTTTT | CATSDWDRGNTGELFF
TRBJ1-1 | TRBV27 | . | . | TGTGCCAGCAGTTCTAGCGACAGTAACACTGAAGCTTTCTTT | CASSSSDSNTEAFF
TRBJ2-1 | TRBV7-8 | . | . | TGTGCCAGCAGCGACCGACGGGCCGACAAGACGGCTAATGAGCAGTTCTTC | CASSDRRADKTANEQFF
TRBJ1-2 | TRBV6-2/TRBV6-3 | . | once | TGTGCCAGCAGTTACCAACGTACAATACCCAGCCGGGGTAATGGCTACACCTTC | CASSYQRTIPSRGNGYTF
TRBJ2-1 | TRBV19 | TRBD1 | . | TGTGTCAGTAGTTTGGGACAGGGATACAATGAGCAGTTCTTC | CVSSLGQGYNEQFF
TRBJ1-2 | TRBV20-1 | . | many | TGCAGTGCTAGCAGCAGTTATGGCTACACCTTC | CSASSSYGYTF
TRBJ2-5 | TRBV19 | . | many | TGTGCCAGTAGTATTTCCGAGACCCAGTACTTC | CASSISETQYF
TRBJ2-5 | TRBV12-3/TRBV12-4 | TRBD1 | . | TGTGCCAGCAGTTTCCCGGACAGGGGAGAGACCCAGTACTTC | CASSFPDRGETQYF
TRBJ1-6 | TRBV11-2 | . | few | TGTGCCAGCAGCCAACTTCACCGGGATAGTAATTCACCCCTCCACTTT | CASSQLHRDSNSPLHF
TRBJ2-7 | TRBV7-2 | . | once | TGTGCCAGCGGCCGCACGGGGGTCTACGAGCAGTACTTC | CASGRTGVYEQYF
TRBJ2-1 | TRBV29-1 | . | . | TGCAGCGTGCAAACCCCCGATCTGGCCTACAATGAGCAGTTCTTC | CSVQTPDLAYNEQFF
TRBJ2-7 | TRBV25-1 | TRBD1 | . | TGTGCCAGCAGTCTCCGGGACAGGCCCTACGAGCAGTACTTC | CASSLRDRPYEQYF
TRBJ2-7 | TRBV24-1 | TRBD2 | . | TGTGCCACCAGTGATCTACTAGCGGGGGAGCAGTACTTC | CATSDLLAGEQYF
TRBJ2-3 | TRBV10-2 | TRBD1 | many | TGCGCCAGCAGTGAGTCAGGGACAGGGGGCGTGGATACGCAGTATTTT | CASSESGTGGVDTQYF